This T cell receptor beta chain was retrieved from a study of cytomegalovirus exposure and HLA in healthy donors (dated by TCRdb to 2017 to 2019). Broadly, across the study: The 500 to 800 repertoires of the first cohort and the 95 to 150 validation repertoires were produced on the same platform, according to a later analysis. The aim of the study was to test whether cataloging public T cell receptors could identify signatures of past pathogen exposure. A separate validation cohort of 100 to 150 different subjects was used in addition to the 666-subject first cohort. To predict cytomegalovirus infection status, the study brought together high-throughput TCR immunosequencing, statistical association of individual TCRs with disease status, and machine learning. The research as a whole found: Across donors, most TCR sequences were observed very rarely, whereas some public TCRs were present in many individuals. The validation cohort had no HLA typing available for a later analysis, so co-occurrence within that cohort was assessed over all 130 or so repertoires. The study listed 150 to 200 TCR beta chains as associated with cytomegalovirus. Of the cluster scores, 85% to 95% were above 0 in a later analysis, which found that TCRs clustered in the first cohort also tended to co-occur in the 95 to 150 validation repertoires. The authors suggested that the approach could potentially be generalized to other disease states and immunological phenotypes. A few of the identified cytomegalovirus-associated TCR beta chains were confirmed in vitro to be specific for cytomegalovirus antigens. Cytomegalovirus status was reported to be diagnosed by the classifier with high specificity and sensitivity in both the original and validation cohorts.

Of note for this clone: Its target antigen remains unknown. Base qualities are not provided; no much larger clone lies one nucleotide away.

Libraries were prepared through the immunoSEQ multiplex PCR assay. The study's processing was this. To diagnose cytomegalovirus status from the catalog of TCR beta chain sequences, a statistical classification framework was built. The immuneACCESS repertoire file appears here via TCRdb, limited to in-frame rearrangements. These files lack a portion of the clones; in checked studies, under half of the deficit traces to unresolved V genes, and the cause of the others is not known. That table gives V, J and clone size, and the DNA gave D and trimming. Counted in this sample were about 60,000 clones; about 96% of them appeared once. Of the sample, approximately 1.2% falls within the top ten clones. The donors belonged to the validation cohort of about 130 subjects, which was separate from the approximately 660-subject first cohort. From the cysteine through the phenylalanine, the CDR3 covers 15 amino acids. Only CDR3 DNA remains: 45 bases, in frame from the first base. The germline V gene encodes CDR1 SGHNT and CDR2 YYREEE (reference sequence). A distance of 8 bases separates the germline ends of V and J, which lose 4 bases and 0 bases respectively.

The chain uses TRBV5-4 and TRBJ2-6; TRBD2 is a weak D gene call, 5 bases matching. Sequencing was carried out using PBMCs. This sequence was found in a woman aged 18 to 35 in good health and CMV-seronegative. The CDR3 loop reads CASSPGFSGANVLTF. The nucleotide sequence reads TGTGCCAGCAGCCCGGGATTCTCTGGGGCCAACGTCCTGACTTTC.